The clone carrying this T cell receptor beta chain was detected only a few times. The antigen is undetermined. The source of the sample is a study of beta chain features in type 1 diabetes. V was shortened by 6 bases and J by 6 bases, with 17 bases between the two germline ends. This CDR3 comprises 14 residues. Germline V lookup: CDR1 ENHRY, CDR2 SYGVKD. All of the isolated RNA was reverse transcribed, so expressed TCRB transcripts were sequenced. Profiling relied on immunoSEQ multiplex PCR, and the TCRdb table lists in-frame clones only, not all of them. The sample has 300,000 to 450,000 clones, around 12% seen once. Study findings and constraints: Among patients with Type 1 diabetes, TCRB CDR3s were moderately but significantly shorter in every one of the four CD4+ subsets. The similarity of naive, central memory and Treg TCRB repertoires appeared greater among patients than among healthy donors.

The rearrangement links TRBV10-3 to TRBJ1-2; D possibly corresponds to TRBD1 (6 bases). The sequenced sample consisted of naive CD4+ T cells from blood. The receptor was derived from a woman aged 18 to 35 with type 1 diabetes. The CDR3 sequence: CAISGGGARDGYTF. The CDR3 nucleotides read TGTGCCATCAGCGGTGGGGGCGCGAGGGATGGCTACACCTTC.